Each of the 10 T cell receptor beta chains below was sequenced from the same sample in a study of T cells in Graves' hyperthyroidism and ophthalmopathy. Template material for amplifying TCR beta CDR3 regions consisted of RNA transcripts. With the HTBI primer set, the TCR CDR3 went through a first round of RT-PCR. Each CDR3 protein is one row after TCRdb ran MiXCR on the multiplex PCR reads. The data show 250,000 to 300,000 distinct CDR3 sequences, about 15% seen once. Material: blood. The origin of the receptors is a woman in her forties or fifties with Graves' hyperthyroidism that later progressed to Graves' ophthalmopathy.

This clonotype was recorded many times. This CDR3 reads CASSLEGAGAQPQHF. The CDR3 bases are TGTGCCAGCAGTTTGGAGGGGGCCGGGGCTCAGCCCCAGCATTTT. The chain links TRBV12-3 or TRBV12-4 to TRBJ1-5; 7 bases map to TRBD1. V dropped 3 bases and J dropped 6; count of bases not matched to a gene: 8. The CDR3 loop spans 15 amino acids.

Here the CDR3 reads CASSSPRDRGEQYF. In DNA form, the CDR3 reads TGTGCCAGCAGCTCCCCCCGGGACAGGGGGGAGCAGTACTTC. The chain recombines TRBV11-2 with TRBJ2-7; 11 bases agree with TRBD1. CDR3 size: 14 residues. V shed 4 bases and J 7 bases; nucleotides not matched to a gene: 6. Germline V CDR1 and CDR2: SGHAT, FQNNGV.

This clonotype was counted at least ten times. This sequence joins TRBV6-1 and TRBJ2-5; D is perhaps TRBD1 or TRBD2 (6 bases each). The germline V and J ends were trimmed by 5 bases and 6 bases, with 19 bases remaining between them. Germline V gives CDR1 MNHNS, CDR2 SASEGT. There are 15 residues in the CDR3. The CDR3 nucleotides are TGTGCCAGCAGTCTGTCGGGTAGGGGGGAAAAGACCCAGTACTTC. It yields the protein CASSLSGRGEKTQYF.

This CDR3 reads CASSFNLDGEQYF. In DNA form, the CDR3 reads TGCGCCAGCAGCTTTAATCTGGACGGCGAGCAGTACTTC. The gene calls are TRBV5-1 and TRBJ2-7; D remains ambiguous. The CDR3 has 13 amino acids. The V gene's germline CDR1 is SGHRS and CDR2 YFSETQ. Trimming took 2 bases from V and 6 from J, leaving 12 bases between them.

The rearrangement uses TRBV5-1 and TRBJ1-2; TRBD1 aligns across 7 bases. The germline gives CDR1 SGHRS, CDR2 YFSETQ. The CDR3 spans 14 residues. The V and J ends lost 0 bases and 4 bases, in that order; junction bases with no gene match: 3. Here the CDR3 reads CASSLVQGIYGYTF. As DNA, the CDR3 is TGCGCCAGCAGCTTGGTACAGGGGATCTATGGCTACACCTTC. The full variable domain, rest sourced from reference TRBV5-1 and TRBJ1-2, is KAGVTQTPRYLIKTRGQQVTLSCSPISGHRSVSWYQQTPGQGLQFLFEYFSETQRNKGNFPGRFSGRQFSNSRSEMNVSTLELGDSALYLCASSLVQGIYGYTFGSGTRLTVV.

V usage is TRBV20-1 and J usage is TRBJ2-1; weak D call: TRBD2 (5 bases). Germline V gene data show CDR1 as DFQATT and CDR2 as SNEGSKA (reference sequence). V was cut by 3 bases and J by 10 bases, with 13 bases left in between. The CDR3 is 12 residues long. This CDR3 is CSARGRRVEQFF. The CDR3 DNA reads TGCAGTGCTAGGGGAAGGCGGGTCGAGCAGTTCTTC.

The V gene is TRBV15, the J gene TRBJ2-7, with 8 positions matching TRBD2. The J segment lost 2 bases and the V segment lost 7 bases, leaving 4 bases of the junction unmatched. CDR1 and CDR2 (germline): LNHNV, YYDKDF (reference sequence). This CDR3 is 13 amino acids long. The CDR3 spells CATKLAGTYEQYF. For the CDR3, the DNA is TGTGCCACCAAGTTAGCGGGAACCTACGAGCAGTACTTC. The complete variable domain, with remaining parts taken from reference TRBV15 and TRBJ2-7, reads DAMVIQNPRYQVTQFGKPVTLSCSQTLNHNVMYWYQQKSSQAPKLLFHYYDKDFNNEADTPDNFQSRRPNTSFCFLDIRSPGLGDTAMYLCATKLAGTYEQYFGPGTRLTVT.

This chain's CDR3 is CASSPDILTDTQYF. The DNA for the CDR3 is TGTGCCAGCAGTCCTGATATCTTAACAGATACGCAGTATTTT. The gene calls are TRBV27 and TRBJ2-3; unclear D gene. Germline CDR1 is MNHEY and CDR2 is SMNVEV (reference sequence). The CDR3 length is 14 residues. V lost 5 bases and J lost 3, with 12 bases in between.

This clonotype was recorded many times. CDR3: CASRTGGAYEQYF. CDR3 coding DNA: TGTGCCAGCAGAACGGGGGGGGCCTACGAGCAGTACTTC. The chain uses TRBV28 and TRBJ2-7, with 8 nucleotides matching TRBD2. This CDR3 has 13 amino acids. Trimming took 6 bases from V and 2 from J; bases not matched to a gene: 3. Germline V lookup: CDR1 MDHEN, CDR2 SYDVKM.

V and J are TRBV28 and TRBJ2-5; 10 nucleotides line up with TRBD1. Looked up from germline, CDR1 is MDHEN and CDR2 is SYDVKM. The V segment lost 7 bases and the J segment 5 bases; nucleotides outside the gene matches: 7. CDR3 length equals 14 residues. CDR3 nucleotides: TGTGCCAGCAAGACAGGGGGCGCGGGGGAGACCCAGTACTTC. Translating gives CASKTGGAGETQYF.